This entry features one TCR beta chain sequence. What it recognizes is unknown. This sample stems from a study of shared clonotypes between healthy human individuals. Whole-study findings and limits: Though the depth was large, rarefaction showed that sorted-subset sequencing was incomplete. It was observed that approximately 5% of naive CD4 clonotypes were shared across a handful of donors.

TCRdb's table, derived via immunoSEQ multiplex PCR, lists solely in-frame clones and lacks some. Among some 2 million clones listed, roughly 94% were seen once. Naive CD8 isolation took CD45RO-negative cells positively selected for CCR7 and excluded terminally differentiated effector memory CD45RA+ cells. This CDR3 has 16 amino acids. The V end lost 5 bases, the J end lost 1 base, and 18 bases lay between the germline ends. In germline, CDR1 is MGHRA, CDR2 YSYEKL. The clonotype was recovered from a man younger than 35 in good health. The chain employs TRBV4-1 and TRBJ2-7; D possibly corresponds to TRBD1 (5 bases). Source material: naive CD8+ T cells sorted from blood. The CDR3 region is CASSENSVPGSYEQYF. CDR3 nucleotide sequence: TGCGCCAGCAGCGAAAACTCGGTTCCAGGGTCCTACGAGCAGTACTTC.